This TCR beta chain was sequenced for a study of T-cell memory formation after mild COVID-19. On the study more broadly: Each donor largely had its own TCR clusters.

This clonotype occurred many times. The antigen remains unidentified. MiXCR, run by TCRdb on the 5' RACE reads, gives a single entry per CDR3 protein. The table records 30,000 to 35,000 distinct CDR3 sequences, under 25% of them present only once. After removal of 4 bases from V and 2 bases from J, the junction contained 7 bases not matched to a gene. This CDR3 is built from 16 residues. The study's findings and limits: Nothing showed for sure that second-wave clones peaking on day 37 were SARS-CoV-2 specific.

V gene TRBV12-3 or TRBV12-4 combines with J gene TRBJ2-3; TRBD2 agrees at 9 bases. The sequence came from an adult who had mild COVID-19 (a few samples of this study predate the infection). Cell type and time point are not known. Sample: PBMCs or a T cell subset sorted from them (not recorded which). CDR3 in amino acids: CASSSRLAGPTDTQYF. The CDR3 nucleotides are TGTGCCAGCAGTTCTAGGCTAGCGGGGCCCACAGATACGCAGTATTTT.